This record covers a single TCR beta chain. Antigen: not known. The data are from a study of cytomegalovirus exposure and HLA in healthy donors. The CDR3 is 16 amino acids. Trimming cost V 8 bases and J 2 bases; bases outside gene matches: 7. CDR1 is WSHSY, CDR2 SAAADI, per germline. The study, taken as a whole, reports: Most TCR beta V segments were productive about 87% or about 30% of the time in an earlier analysis. Rarity characterized most TCR sequences, yet some public TCRs appeared in many donors.

PCR amplification relied on 60 Vbeta primers (plus 13 Jbeta primers). Per the original data handling: Roughly 11 million shared chains were among the 80 million or so unique TCR beta chains that a later analysis counted. TCRdb's copy holds only in-frame clones and misses some; the assay was immunoSEQ multiplex PCR. The V and J calls and clone size are taken from that table; D and trimming were inferred from the DNA. The table records around 130,000 clones, 70% to 90% of them present only once. The specimen was PBMCs. The chain employs TRBV10-2 and TRBJ2-5; 14 nucleotides line up with TRBD2. The TCR originated in a boy aged 5-17 years in good health and CMV-seronegative. The CDR3 DNA sequence: TGCGCCAGCCGACTAGCGGGAGGGCCAGGGCAAGAGACCCAGTACTTC. Its translation is CASRLAGGPGQETQYF.